These T cell receptor beta chains were read from a single sample in a study of blood T cell repertoires in COVID-19. Measured with immunoSEQ multiplex PCR; TCRdb has only the in-frame clones, and not every one. The data hold around 50,000 clones, with around 87% observed a single time. The sample was peripheral blood. The receptors stem from a woman aged 60-70 years with COVID-19, enrolled during active disease. Both conserved end residues are part of each CDR3. The order of the fields is clone size, V gene, D gene, J gene, CDR3 protein, CDR3 DNA. The D gene is left open where the match is weak. Some rows have no size entry. The others give once, few or many, or a class for an expanded clone.

>NA|TRBV9|TRBD1|TRBJ2-3
CASSVVGQQGAATDTQYF
TGTGCCAGCAGCGTAGTAGGGCAACAGGGGGCGGCCACAGATACGCAGTATTTT
>NA|TRBV18|TRBD1|TRBJ2-1
CASSGGQSSYNEQFF
TGTGCCAGCTCAGGGGGACAGAGCTCCTACAATGAGCAGTTCTTC
>once|TRBV6-5|TRBD1|TRBJ2-7
CASSFSTGGSYEQYF
TGTGCCAGCAGTTTTTCTACAGGGGGCTCCTACGAGCAGTACTTC
>NA|TRBV4-1|TRBD2|TRBJ2-2
CASSQDRLAGNTGELFF
TGCGCCAGCAGCCAAGATCGGCTAGCGGGGAACACCGGGGAGCTGTTTTTT
>NA|TRBV11-3|NA|TRBJ1-2
CASSLGGSGSYGYTF
TGTGCCAGCAGCTTAGGCGGCAGCGGTTCCTATGGCTACACCTTC
>NA|TRBV11-2|NA|TRBJ1-1
CASSLWANTEAFF
TGTGCCAGCAGCTTGTGGGCGAACACTGAAGCTTTCTTT
>NA|TRBV28|NA|TRBJ2-2
CASTDFQELFF
TGTGCCAGCACCGACTTCCAGGAGCTGTTTTTT
>NA|TRBV6-1|NA|TRBJ1-5
CASSEGRGSGYQPQHF
TGTGCCAGCAGTGAAGGTAGGGGATCGGGCTATCAGCCCCAGCATTTT
>NA|TRBV30|NA|TRBJ1-2
CAWSIRRPGVRLSYGYTF
TGTGCCTGGAGTATACGCCGTCCAGGGGTTAGGCTATCCTATGGCTACACCTTC
>NA|TRBV10-2|NA|TRBJ2-1
CASMSYNEQFF
TGCGCCAGTATGTCCTACAATGAGCAGTTCTTC
>NA|TRBV4-1|TRBD2|TRBJ2-7
CASSRGAGVPHEQYF
TGCGCCAGCAGTCGTGGAGCGGGAGTCCCCCACGAGCAGTACTTC
>NA|TRBV2|TRBD1|TRBJ1-5
CASSVNRGVGQPQHF
TGTGCCAGCAGTGTGAACAGGGGGGTTGGTCAGCCCCAGCATTTT
>once|TRBV4-1|TRBD1|TRBJ1-2
CASSQKRMWDREDYGYTF
TGCGCCAGCAGCCAAAAAAGAATGTGGGACAGGGAGGACTATGGCTACACCTTC
>NA|TRBV6-5|TRBD1|TRBJ2-3
CASSYYGTGASDTQYF
TGTGCCAGCAGTTATTACGGGACAGGGGCATCAGATACGCAGTATTTT
>NA|TRBV4-1|NA|TRBJ2-1
CASSHPGSRQINEQFF
TGCGCCAGCAGCCACCCCGGTTCGAGACAGATCAATGAGCAGTTCTTC